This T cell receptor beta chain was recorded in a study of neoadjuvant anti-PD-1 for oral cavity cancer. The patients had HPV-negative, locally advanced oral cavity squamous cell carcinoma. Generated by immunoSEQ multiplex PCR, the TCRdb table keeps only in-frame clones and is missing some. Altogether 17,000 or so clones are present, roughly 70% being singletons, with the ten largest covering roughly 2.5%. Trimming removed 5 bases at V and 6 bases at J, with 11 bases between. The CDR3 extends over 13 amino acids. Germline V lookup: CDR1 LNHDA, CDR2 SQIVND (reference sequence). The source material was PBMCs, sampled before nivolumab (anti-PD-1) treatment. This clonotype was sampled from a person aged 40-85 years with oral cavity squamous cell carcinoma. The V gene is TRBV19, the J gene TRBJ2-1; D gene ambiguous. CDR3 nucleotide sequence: TGTGCCAGTAGTCTCATGCCGGGCAATGAGCAGTTCTTC. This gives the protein CASSLMPGNEQFF.